This passage covers 21 T cell receptor beta chains from one sample sequenced in a study of blood T cells in healthy people across ages. For the second PCR, which ran for roughly 6 to 12 cycles, a sample-barcoded 5' primer and a J-beta primer mix were used. Using its own MiXCR run on the 5' RACE reads, TCRdb lists one record per CDR3 protein. The data show 700,000 or so distinct CDR3 sequences, over 40% seen once. Sequencing was performed on blood. These receptors were obtained from a man older than 75 in good health.

On this clonotype: At one end, the junction sequence differs from germline, possibly due to a read error. The chain employs TRBV20-1 and TRBJ2-3, with TRBD2 identical over 12 bases. The V gene's germline CDR1 is DFQATT and CDR2 SNEGSKA (reference sequence). CDR3 length equals 18 residues. The DNA of the CDR3 is TGCAATGCTAGCAACGCCCTAGCGGGAGGGCCGTGGCCAGATACGCAGTATTTT. The encoded protein is CNASNALAGGPWPDTQYF.

V is TRBV28 and J is TRBJ2-7; D is perhaps TRBD1 (5 bases). V was clipped by 8 bases and J by 2 bases, with 10 bases between them. Per germline, CDR1 MDHEN and CDR2 SYDVKM. The CDR3 sequence is 12 residues long. In DNA, the CDR3 is TGTGCCAGCCAGGACAAGCCCTACGAGCAGTACTTC. It translates to CASQDKPYEQYF.

V and J are TRBV4-3 and TRBJ2-7; possibly TRBD1 for D (6 bases). CDR1 and CDR2 (germline): LGHNA, YSLEER. There are 20 residues in the CDR3. Trimming pared 0 bases from V and 1 base from J, leaving 25 bases between. The chain's CDR3 is CASSQDLSARGHRSSYEQYF. CDR3 bases: TGCGCCAGCAGCCAAGACCTATCGGCCAGGGGACATCGATCTTCCTACGAGCAGTACTTC.

The V gene is TRBV4-2, the J gene TRBJ2-7; perhaps D is TRBD1 or TRBD2 (7 bases each). The germline V and J ends were trimmed by 1 base and 5 bases, with 18 bases remaining between them. The germline CDR1 and CDR2 sequences are LGHNA and YNFKEQ. The CDR3 consists of 16 residues. CDR3 sequence: CASSQGTGGGTDEQYF. In nucleotides, the CDR3 is TGTGCCAGCAGCCAAGGGACAGGCGGGGGAACCGACGAGCAGTACTTC.

This clonotype was seen only a few times. V and J are TRBV15 and TRBJ1-5; D remains unclear. The CDR3 length is 13 residues. Trimming took off 1 base at V and 5 bases at J, with 6 bases between the two ends. CDR1 LNHNV and CDR2 YYDKDF come from the germline V gene (reference sequence). CDR3 protein: CATSRVGDQPQHF. The CDR3 region has the DNA TGTGCCACCAGCAGAGTCGGAGATCAGCCCCAGCATTTT.

The rearrangement joins TRBV3-1 to TRBJ2-7, with 10 bases fitting TRBD2. The trim removed 1 base at V and 2 bases at J, leaving 5 bases unmatched. From germline, CDR1 is LGHDT and CDR2 YNNKEL (reference sequence). The CDR3 loop spans 16 amino acids. The CDR3 here is CASSQGSSGGPYEQYF. The CDR3 coding sequence is TGTGCCAGCAGCCAAGGGTCTAGCGGGGGCCCCTACGAGCAGTACTTC.

This clonotype was seen many times. The CDR3 region is CASSQDLTGHNEQYF. DNA for the CDR3: TGCGCCAGCAGCCAAGATCTGACTGGACACAATGAGCAGTACTTC. The chain employs TRBV4-3 and TRBJ2-5, with D maybe TRBD1 (5 bases). V lost 0 bases, J lost 11 bases, and 19 bases lay in between. This CDR3 contains 15 residues. CDR1 LGHNA and CDR2 YSLEER come from the germline V gene.

The chain is built from TRBV6-5 and TRBJ1-2; 9 bases agree with TRBD1. The CDR3 sequence is 15 residues long. V lost 6 bases and J lost 2; bases outside the gene matches: 7. Germline CDR1 MNHEY, CDR2 SVGAGI. The CDR3 nucleotides are TGTGCCAGCAGGGCTGACAGGGGGAGAAACTATGGCTACACCTTC. This encodes CASRADRGRNYGYTF.

This clonotype was detected only a few times. V is TRBV27 and J is TRBJ2-7; D tentatively fits TRBD1 or TRBD2 (5 bases each). This CDR3 is 17 amino acids long. Germline V gives CDR1 MNHEY, CDR2 SMNVEV (reference sequence). Trimming cost V 3 bases and J 1 base, with 19 bases left between them. CDR3 loop: CASSLGRASTYSYEQYF. The DNA of the CDR3 is TGTGCCAGCAGTTTGGGACGGGCTTCCACTTATTCCTACGAGCAGTACTTC.

This clonotype was found many times. V gene TRBV28 combines with J gene TRBJ2-7, with 10 bases aligning to TRBD2. With 6 bases clipped from V and 5 bases from J, the junction kept 7 bases outside the gene matches. The CDR3 is 14 amino acids. Germline V gene lookup returns CDR1 MDHEN and CDR2 SYDVKM. The DNA for the CDR3 is TGTGCCAGCAGCGGACTAGCGGAGGTAGACGAGCAGTACTTC. This codes for CASSGLAEVDEQYF.

This clonotype was counted only a few times. This chain connects TRBV20-1 to TRBJ2-4; no clear D. The length of the CDR3 is 14 residues. V dropped 3 bases and J dropped 3 bases, with 12 bases sitting between them. The germline V gene encodes CDR1 DFQATT and CDR2 SNEGSKA (reference sequence). Written as DNA, the CDR3 is TGCAGTGCTAGGAGGCCAACGGACAAAAACATTCAGTACTTC. Its protein is CSARRPTDKNIQYF.

This clonotype was detected a few times. The rearrangement joins TRBV7-2 to TRBJ2-1; 8 nucleotides match TRBD2. The CDR3 runs to 14 residues. Germline V gives CDR1 SGHTA, CDR2 FQGNSA. Unmatched junction bases numbered 4, after V lost 1 base and J lost 8 bases. This CDR3 reads CASSLVLTSDEQFF. In DNA form, the CDR3 reads TGTGCCAGCAGCTTAGTTCTGACTAGCGATGAGCAGTTCTTC.

This clonotype was recorded only once. Lacking the conserved final phenylalanine or tryptophan, this CDR3 likely reflects a read error. It is unclear where the CDR3 begins or ends on the DNA, so no DNA is shown, and the CDR3 is as TCRdb lists it. The chain employs TRBV12-3 or TRBV12-4 and TRBJ2-3; the table names TRBD1, a call not compared with the DNA. With termini counted, the CDR3 has 15 amino acids. CDR3 protein: CASSKNRGGTDTQYS.

The chain has TRBV29-1 and TRBJ2-6, with 12 nucleotides matching TRBD2. The trim removed 8 bases at V and 0 bases at J, leaving 5 bases unmatched. The CDR3 contains 16 residues. The germline CDR1 and CDR2 sequences are SQVTM and ANQGSEA. CDR3: CSSVTSGGSGANVLTF. The CDR3 DNA reads TGCAGCTCTGTGACTAGCGGGGGCTCTGGGGCCAACGTCCTGACTTTC. The variable domain in full, with the rest retrieved from reference TRBV29-1 and TRBJ2-6, is SAVISQKPSRDICQRGTSLTIQCQVDSQVTMMFWYRQQPGQSLTLIATANQGSEATYESGFVIDKFPISRPNLTFSTLTVSNMSPEDSSIYLCSSVTSGGSGANVLTFGAGSRLTVL.

In its sample, this clonotype was seen many times. The J gene is TRBJ2-1, the V gene TRBV29-1, with 13 bases matching TRBD2. CDR3 length equals 14 residues. Germline lookup yields CDR1 SQVTM and CDR2 ANQGSEA. V lost 6 bases, J lost 9 bases, and 8 bases stayed unmatched. The CDR3 loop reads CSVHGLAGVSEQFF. CDR3 bases: TGCAGCGTACACGGACTAGCGGGAGTATCTGAGCAGTTCTTC.

In this sample, this clonotype turned up many times. The chain recombines TRBV28 with TRBJ2-7; 12 bases line up with TRBD2. From germline, CDR1 is MDHEN and CDR2 SYDVKM. This CDR3 is built from 16 residues. V lost 4 bases to trimming and J lost 6 bases; unmatched junction nucleotides: 10. The CDR3: CASSSRLAGDPVEQYF. CDR3 DNA: TGTGCCAGCAGTTCTCGACTAGCGGGAGATCCTGTCGAGCAGTACTTC. The variable domain in full, completed from reference TRBV28 and TRBJ2-7, reads DVKVTQSSRYLVKRTGEKVFLECVQDMDHENMFWYRQDPGLGLRLIYFSYDVKMKEKGDIPEGYSVSREKKERFSLILESASTNQTSMYLCASSSRLAGDPVEQYFGPGTRLTVT.

V is TRBV2 and J is TRBJ2-2; 7 positions agree with TRBD1. Trimming took 6 bases from V and 3 from J; bases not matched to a gene: 10. There are 16 residues in the CDR3. CDR1 is SNHLY, CDR2 FYNNEI, per germline. The chain's CDR3 is CASSLDRVGDTGELFF. The CDR3 region has the DNA TGTGCCAGCAGCCTTGACAGGGTCGGGGACACCGGGGAGCTGTTTTTT.

The rearrangement joins TRBV7-2 to TRBJ1-5; 8 bases fit TRBD1. This CDR3 has 15 amino acids. J lost 5 bases, V lost 4 bases, and 7 bases had no gene match. Germline V gene data show CDR1 as SGHTA and CDR2 as FQGNSA. This CDR3 reads CASSYTGGRDQPQHF. The CDR3 bases are TGTGCCAGCAGCTATACAGGGGGTCGGGATCAGCCCCAGCATTTT.

The V gene is TRBV9, the J gene TRBJ2-4; the D gene is possibly TRBD2 (6 bases). Judging by the DNA end, TRBJ2-7 fits better; the J call may be wrong. Looked up from germline, CDR1 is SGDLS and CDR2 is YYNGEE. The CDR3 is 15 residues long. CDR3: CASSVGGGQRNEQYF. Here the CDR3 DNA reads TGTGCCAGCAGCGTAGGTGGAGGGCAGCGGAACGAGCAGTACTTC.

J is TRBJ2-5 and V is TRBV6-6; D call uncertain. Judging by the DNA end, TRBJ2-7 fits better; the J call may be wrong. There are 11 residues in the CDR3. Germline CDR1 is MNHNY and CDR2 is SVGAGI (reference sequence). The DNA for the CDR3 is TGTGCCAGCATGGGTTTGGACGAGCAGTACTTC. Residues: CASMGLDEQYF.

This chain links TRBV7-6 with TRBJ2-7; the D gene could be TRBD1 or TRBD2 (5 bases each). The tail of the sequence fits TRBJ2-1 better, so the J call may be wrong. Germline lookup yields CDR1 SGHVS and CDR2 FNYEAQ. This CDR3 comprises 12 residues. The CDR3: CASSARGYEQFF. The CDR3 nucleotides read TGTGCCAGCAGCGCTCGGGGCTATGAGCAGTTCTTC.